The rows below give T cell receptor beta chains drawn from one sample of a study of cytomegalovirus exposure and HLA in healthy donors. Method: immunoSEQ multiplex PCR; TCRdb's copy keeps in-frame clones and lacks some. This repertoire shows 150,000 to 200,000 clones, approximately 84% found once; its top ten account for 4.5% to 7.5%. Sequencing was done on a sample of PBMCs. Source of these receptors: a woman aged 25-40 years in good health and CMV-seropositive. Each CDR3 is given with its conserved first and last residue. D genes are given only for firm matches. Some rows mark clone size as missing; the rest say once, few, many or name a class of expanded clone.

clone_size d_call j_call v_call cdr3_nt cdr3_aa
- - TRBJ1-3 TRBV2 TGTGCCAGCAGTGACAGGGGAGACACCATATATTTT CASSDRGDTIYF
- - TRBJ2-5 TRBV7-2 TGTGCCAGCAGCTTAAGGTATCCGAGGATGGAGACCCAGTACTTC CASSLRYPRMETQYF
- - TRBJ1-1 TRBV6-5 TGTGCCAGCAGGAGAACAGGGAACACTGAAGCTTTCTTT CASRRTGNTEAFF
- TRBD1 TRBJ2-5 TRBV7-9 TGTGCCAGCAGCTCGACAGGGGGCGAGGAGACCCAGTACTTC CASSSTGGEETQYF
once - TRBJ1-1 TRBV20-1 TGCAGTGCTAGAGAAGAGGGAGAAGCTTTCTTT CSAREEGEAFF
once TRBD1 TRBJ1-2 TRBV4-3 TGCGCCAGCAGCCAAGATAATGGGGGGACAGCCTATGGCTACACCTTC CASSQDNGGTAYGYTF
- - TRBJ2-1 TRBV6-6 TGTGCCAGCAGCACAGGAAAGCAGTTCTTC CASSTGKQFF
- - TRBJ1-5 TRBV10-3 TGTGCCATCAGTGACCAAAATCAGCCCCAGCATTTT CAISDQNQPQHF
- TRBD1 TRBJ2-3 TRBV27 TGTGCCAGCAGTCGCCCCGGGACAGTAGATACGCAGTATTTT CASSRPGTVDTQYF
- - TRBJ2-1 TRBV15 TGTGCCACCAGCCCCCTGGGGCAGGGCGATGAGCAGTTCTTC CATSPLGQGDEQFF
- - TRBJ1-2 TRBV27 TGTGCCAGCAGTTTAGGCACAGGGCCATATGGCTACACCTTC CASSLGTGPYGYTF
- TRBD1 TRBJ2-6 TRBV11-2 TGTGCCAGCAGCTTAGAAGGACGCCGGGACAGGGTGTCTGGGGCCAACGTCCTGACTTTC CASSLEGRRDRVSGANVLTF
- - TRBJ2-1 TRBV19 TGTGCCAGTAGTTCGACTCATTACAATGAGCAGTTCTTC CASSSTHYNEQFF
once - TRBJ2-1 TRBV4-1 TGCGCCAGCAGCCAAGAGGCGGGCGGGGGCTACAATGAGCAATTCTTC CASSQEAGGGYNEQFF
few - TRBJ2-1 TRBV5-1 TGCGCCAGCAGCTTGGTAGGCGGGTTCAACAATGAGCAGTTCTTC CASSLVGGFNNEQFF
- TRBD2 TRBJ2-1 TRBV7-2 TGTGCCAGCAGCTTAATGACTAGCGGGGGGTATGAGCAGTTCTTC CASSLMTSGGYEQFF
- TRBD2 TRBJ2-1 TRBV7-9 TGTGCCAGCAGCCCATCTCTAAGAACGGGGGGGCGAAATGAGCAGTTCTTC CASSPSLRTGGRNEQFF
- TRBD2 TRBJ2-7 TRBV5-6 TGTGCCAGCACCCGACTAGCTTCCTACGAGCAGTACTTC CASTRLASYEQYF
- - TRBJ1-1 TRBV7-2 TGTGCCAGCAGCTTAGTAGGGGCCCACACTGAAGCTTTCTTT CASSLVGAHTEAFF
- TRBD1 TRBJ2-2 TRBV19 TGTGCCAGTAGTATAGGCGGGACAGGGTTTTCCGGGGAGCTGTTTTTT CASSIGGTGFSGELFF
- TRBD2 TRBJ2-7 TRBV27 TGTGCCAGCAGTTTCGAGGGAGGGCCTTACGAGCAGTACTTC CASSFEGGPYEQYF
- TRBD1 TRBJ2-3 TRBV10-3 TGTGCCATTACCCCAGGGACAGGGATCGCAGATACGCAGTATTTT CAITPGTGIADTQYF
- TRBD1 TRBJ1-3 TRBV6-1 TGTGCCAGCAGTCCTCGGATGGGACAGGTAGCTGTGAGATTT CASSPRMGQVAVRF
once TRBD1 TRBJ1-1 TRBV27 TGTGCCAGCAGTTTAATTAGGGGACAGGGGCCCACTGAAGCTTTCTTT CASSLIRGQGPTEAFF
- - TRBJ1-1 TRBV5-5 TGTGCCAGCAGCTTGGTTGGAGGAATGAACACTGAAGCTTTCTTT CASSLVGGMNTEAFF
once - TRBJ2-5 TRBV18 TGTGCCAGCTCGCCCACAGGGGAGACCCAGTACTTC CASSPTGETQYF
- - TRBJ1-1 TRBV7-2 TGTGCCAGCAGCTTGTTCAGGGGCACTGAAGCTTTCTTT CASSLFRGTEAFF
- - TRBJ2-3 TRBV29-1 TGCAGCGTTGAAAGCAACACAGATACGCAGTATTTT CSVESNTDTQYF
- - TRBJ2-5 TRBV21-1 TGTGCCAGCAGCAAAGGGTGCGGGTGGGGTAAGCAAGAGACCCAGTACTTC CASSKGCGWGKQETQYF